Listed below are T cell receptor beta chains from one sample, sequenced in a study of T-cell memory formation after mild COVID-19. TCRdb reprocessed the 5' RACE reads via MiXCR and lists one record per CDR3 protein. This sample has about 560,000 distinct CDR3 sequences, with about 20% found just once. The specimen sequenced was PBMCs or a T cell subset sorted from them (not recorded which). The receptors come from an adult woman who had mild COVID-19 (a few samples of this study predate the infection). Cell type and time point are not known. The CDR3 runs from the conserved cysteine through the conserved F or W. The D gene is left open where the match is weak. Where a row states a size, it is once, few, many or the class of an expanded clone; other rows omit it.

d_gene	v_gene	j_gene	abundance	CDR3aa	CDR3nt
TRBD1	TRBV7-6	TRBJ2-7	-	CASSLQGQGAYEQYF	TGTGCCAGCAGCTTACAGGGACAGGGGGCCTACGAGCAGTACTTC
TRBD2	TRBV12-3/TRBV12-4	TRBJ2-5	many	CASSFTSGVETQYF	TGTGCCAGCAGTTTCACTAGCGGGGTGGAGACCCAGTACTTC
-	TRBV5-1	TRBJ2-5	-	CASSLRGLWETQYF	TGCGCCAGCAGCTTGCGGGGGCTATGGGAGACCCAGTACTTC
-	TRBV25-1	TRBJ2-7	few	CATKEGAYEQYF	TGTGCCACCAAAGAGGGGGCCTACGAGCAGTACTTC
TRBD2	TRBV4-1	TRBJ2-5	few	CASKGLANQETQYF	TGCGCCAGCAAAGGACTAGCGAACCAAGAGACCCAGTACTTC
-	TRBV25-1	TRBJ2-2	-	CASTQYTGELFF	TGTGCCAGCACCCAATACACCGGGGAGCTGTTTTTT
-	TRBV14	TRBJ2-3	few	CASSQVDTDTQYF	TGTGCCAGCAGCCAAGTGGACACAGATACGCAGTATTTT
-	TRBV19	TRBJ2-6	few	CASSILGGRSSGANVLTF	TGTGCCAGTAGTATTCTTGGGGGTAGGAGCTCTGGGGCCAACGTCCTGACTTTC
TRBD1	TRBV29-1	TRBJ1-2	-	CSARTGSGYGYTF	TGCAGCGCCCGGACAGGGTCGGGCTATGGCTACACCTTC
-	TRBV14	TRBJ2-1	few	CASSPGTVAGQFF	TGTGCCAGCAGCCCGGGCACCGTAGCCGGGCAGTTCTTC
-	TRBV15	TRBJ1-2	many	CATSRGRAGGGYTF	TGTGCCACCAGCAGGGGACGGGCTGGCGGTGGCTACACCTTC
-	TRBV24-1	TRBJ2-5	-	CATSLGGQETQYF	TGTGCCACCAGTTTGGGGGGACAAGAGACCCAGTACTTC
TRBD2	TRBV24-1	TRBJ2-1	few	CATSDLPGLAGLSYNEQFF	TGTGCCACCAGTGATTTGCCGGGACTAGCGGGTCTTTCCTACAATGAGCAGTTCTTC
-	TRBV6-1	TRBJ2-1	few	CASSESPTYNEQFF	TGTGCCAGCAGTGAATCTCCCACGTACAATGAGCAGTTCTTC
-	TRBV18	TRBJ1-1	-	CASSPMGLGRSTEAFF	TGTGCCAGCTCACCTATGGGTCTAGGGAGGAGCACTGAAGCTTTCTTT
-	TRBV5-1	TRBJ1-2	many	CASRRVQDYGYTF	TGCGCCAGCAGGAGGGTACAGGACTATGGCTACACCTTC
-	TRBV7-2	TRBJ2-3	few	CASSLAGRTSSTDTQYF	TGTGCCAGCAGCTTAGCGGGCAGGACCTCTAGCACAGATACGCAGTATTTT